These 17 T cell receptor beta chains were all obtained from the same sample, sequenced in a study of T cells in Graves' hyperthyroidism and ophthalmopathy (dated by TCRdb to between 2018 and 2020). Libraries were built with multiplex PCR. TCRdb shows the sequencer as Illumina HiSeq 2000. The TCR beta CDR3 regions were amplified from RNA transcripts. The TCR CDR3 was subjected to a first round of RT-PCR using the HTBI primer set and the Qiagen OneStep RT-PCR kit. TCRdb redid the processing of the public reads, applying fastp at Q25 and MiXCR, and retained in-frame beta chains. Under each unique CDR3 protein, matching rows form one entry showing the most common genes and DNA. Across this sample there are about 700,000 distinct CDR3 sequences, with 14% seen only once. Roughly 10% of the sample is taken by the ten largest. Sequencing input: blood. These TCRs come from a woman between 18 and 29 years old with Graves' hyperthyroidism.

The table lists this clonotype with many counts. This chain uses TRBV12-3 or TRBV12-4 with TRBJ2-5; tentatively, D is TRBD2 (6 bases). V lost 4 bases to trimming and J lost 8 bases, with 20 bases between them. The CDR3 totals 15 residues. The CDR3 loop is CASSSPRGSWGTQYF. The CDR3 DNA is TGTGCCAGCAGTTCCCCGCGGGGTAGCTGGGGAACCCAGTACTTC.

This clonotype appeared a few times. The DNA of the CDR3 is TGTGCCAGCAGTTTAATCTGGGGCCTAAAAGATACGCAGTATTTT. Its translation: CASSLIWGLKDTQYF. This chain joins TRBV28 and TRBJ2-3; the D gene is possibly TRBD1 (5 bases). The germline V and J ends were trimmed by 2 bases and 5 bases, with 14 bases remaining between them. Germline CDR1 is MDHEN and CDR2 is SYDVKM. The CDR3 contains 15 residues.

A few counts support this clonotype. The chain couples TRBV19 to TRBJ2-7; 8 positions agree with TRBD2. V dropped 4 bases and J dropped 1; count of bases not matched to a gene: 3. Germline values: CDR1 LNHDA, CDR2 SQIVND (reference sequence). The CDR3 contains 14 residues. The CDR3 region is CASSSGRPSYEQYF. In DNA form, the CDR3 reads TGTGCCAGTAGTAGCGGGAGGCCTTCCTACGAGCAGTACTTC.

The chain couples TRBV5-6 to TRBJ1-5; TRBD1 agrees at 7 bases. This CDR3 region has 16 residues. With V trimmed by 0 bases and J by 1 base, 4 bases remained unmatched. CDR1 is SGHDT and CDR2 is YYEEEE in the germline V gene. CDR3 nucleotide sequence: TGTGCCAGCAGCTTGGGAGGGGGCGTGAGCAATCAGCCCCAGCATTTT. Its protein product is CASSLGGGVSNQPQHF.

This clonotype has at least ten counts. The V call is TRBV10-1, the J call TRBJ1-2, with 8 nucleotides matching TRBD1. The ends lost 0 bases at V and 6 bases at J; junction bases unmatched: 0. Germline CDR1 reads WNHNN; CDR2 reads SYGVQD (reference sequence). The CDR3 runs 13 residues. The CDR3 here is CASSESTGDGYTF. Here the CDR3 DNA reads TGCGCCAGCAGTGAGTCGACAGGGGATGGCTACACCTTC.

The rearrangement uses TRBV4-1 and TRBJ2-7; possibly TRBD2 for D (6 bases). The CDR3 is 15 residues long. Trimming shortened V by 4 bases and J by 2 bases, and 15 bases separated the two germline ends. Germline CDR1 MGHRA, CDR2 YSYEKL. CDR3 sequence (DNA): TGCGCCAGCAGCCTTAGCGGCCTATCAACCTACGAGCAGTACTTC. It translates to CASSLSGLSTYEQYF.

This clonotype has at least ten counts. V gene TRBV11-2 combines with J gene TRBJ1-3; 7 bases map to TRBD1. The CDR3 extends over 17 amino acids. Germline CDR1 reads SGHAT; CDR2 reads FQNNGV. V lost 5 bases to trimming and J lost 2 bases; unmatched junction nucleotides: 12. The CDR3 spells CASSGGQLPLTGNTIYF. The CDR3 region has the DNA TGTGCCAGCAGCGGGGGACAGCTCCCTCTTACTGGAAACACCATATATTTT.

The rearrangement links TRBV12-5 to TRBJ1-5; possible D gene TRBD1, 5 bases. V lost 0 bases to trimming and J lost 6 bases, with 12 bases between them. The CDR3 extends over 15 amino acids. In germline, CDR1 is LGHNT, CDR2 FRNRAP. The CDR3 here is CASGLVHGGCQPQHF. The CDR3 DNA reads TGTGCTAGTGGTTTGGTACACGGGGGTTGTCAGCCCCAGCATTTT.

This clonotype came up a few times. V gene TRBV27 combines with J gene TRBJ2-2; 8 bases align to TRBD2. The V gene's germline CDR1 is MNHEY and CDR2 SMNVEV (reference sequence). The CDR3 extends over 15 amino acids. Trimming took 6 bases from V and 7 from J; bases not matched to a gene: 10. The CDR3 reads CASRWRREVSGELFF. CDR3 sequence (DNA): TGTGCCAGCAGGTGGAGGCGGGAGGTTAGCGGGGAGCTGTTTTTT.

This clonotype occurred a few times. The rearrangement uses TRBV29-1 and TRBJ2-3; D is ambiguous. The CDR3 is 14 amino acids. Trimming removed 6 bases from V and 3 bases from J, with 16 bases in between. CDR1 SQVTM and CDR2 ANQGSEA come from the germline V gene. This chain's CDR3 is CSVWKSTVTDTQYF. In DNA form, the CDR3 reads TGCAGCGTCTGGAAAAGCACAGTAACAGATACGCAGTATTTT.

This clonotype was detected only a few times. This chain joins TRBV12-3 or TRBV12-4 and TRBJ1-2; D is unclear. Trimming removed 3 bases from V and 3 bases from J, with 11 bases in between. CDR3 length equals 14 residues. This CDR3 reads CASSLVVQDYGYTF. The CDR3, as DNA: TGTGCCAGCAGTTTGGTGGTCCAGGACTATGGCTACACCTTC.

This clonotype has ten or more counts. The chain links TRBV3-1 to TRBJ2-7; D tentatively fits TRBD1 or TRBD2 (5 bases each). The germline CDR1 and CDR2 sequences are LGHDT and YNNKEL (reference sequence). CDR3 length equals 13 residues. Trimming stripped 4 bases from V and 4 bases from J, with 11 bases between. The CDR3 coding sequence is TGTGCCAGCAGCCTCCTGGGGGAGTACGAGCAGTACTTC. Its protein product is CASSLLGEYEQYF.

In its sample, this clonotype was seen many times. This chain joins TRBV19 and TRBJ2-1; D remains unclear. The V and J ends lost 7 bases and 0 bases respectively, with 13 bases between them. Germline CDR1 and CDR2: LNHDA and SQIVND (reference sequence). CDR3 length: 15 residues. CDR3 bases: TGTGCCAGTACTACGGCAGGAACCTCCTACAATGAGCAGTTCTTC. Protein sequence: CASTTAGTSYNEQFF.

This clonotype turned up a few times. The V and J genes are TRBV30 and TRBJ2-7; tentatively, D is TRBD1 (5 bases). V was cut by 3 bases and J by 6 bases, with 15 bases left in between. In germline, CDR1 is GTSNPN, CDR2 SVGIG (reference sequence). This CDR3 comprises 13 residues. CDR3 coding DNA: TGTGCCTGGAGCTCTCTAGACAGATGCGAGCAGTACTTC. This codes for CAWSSLDRCEQYF.

The chain combines TRBV6-2 or TRBV6-3 with TRBJ1-3; D gene unclear. Germline V gene lookup returns CDR1 MNHEY and CDR2 SVGEGT. V was clipped by 5 bases and J by 0 bases, with 14 bases between them. This CDR3 has 16 residues. As DNA, the CDR3 is TGTGCCAGCAGTCGCGCCTCACATCGCTCTGGAAACACCATATATTTT. It translates to CASSRASHRSGNTIYF.

This clonotype was observed at least ten times. The chain employs TRBV11-3 and TRBJ2-1; 9 positions agree with TRBD2. The CDR3 loop spans 20 amino acids. J gave up 6 bases and V 1 base, and 19 bases lay outside the gene matches. The germline V gene encodes CDR1 SGHNT and CDR2 YENEEA. The CDR3 protein is CASSLVPLISGSDIFNEQFF. For the CDR3, the DNA is TGTGCCAGCAGCTTAGTCCCGCTAATTAGCGGGAGCGATATATTCAATGAGCAGTTCTTC.

This clonotype appeared once. The chain links TRBV30 to TRBJ2-1; 7 positions match TRBD1. J lost 3 bases, V lost 0 bases, and 8 bases had no gene match. Germline CDR1 and CDR2: GTSNPN and SVGIG (reference sequence). CDR3 size: 16 residues. The CDR3 protein is CAWSVPGQAGYNEQFF. The CDR3 coding sequence is TGTGCCTGGAGTGTACCTGGACAGGCCGGCTACAATGAGCAGTTCTTC.